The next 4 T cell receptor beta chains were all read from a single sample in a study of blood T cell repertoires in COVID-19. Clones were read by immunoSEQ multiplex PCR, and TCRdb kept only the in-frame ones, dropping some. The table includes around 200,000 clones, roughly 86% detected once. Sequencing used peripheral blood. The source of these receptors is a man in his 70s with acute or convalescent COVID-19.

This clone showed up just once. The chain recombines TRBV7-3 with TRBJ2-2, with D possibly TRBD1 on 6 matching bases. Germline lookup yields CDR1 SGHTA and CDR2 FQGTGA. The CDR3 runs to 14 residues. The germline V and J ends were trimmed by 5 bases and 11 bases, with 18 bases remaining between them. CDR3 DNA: TGTGCCAGCAGCCCGCTTTCGACAGGCTCTGAGCTGTTTTTT. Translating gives CASSPLSTGSELFF.

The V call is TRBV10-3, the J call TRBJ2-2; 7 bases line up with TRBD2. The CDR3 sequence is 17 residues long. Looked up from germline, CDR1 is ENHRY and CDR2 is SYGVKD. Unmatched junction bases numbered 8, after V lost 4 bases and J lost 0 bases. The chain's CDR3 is CAISAPSGSANTGELFF. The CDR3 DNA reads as TGTGCCATCAGTGCGCCTAGCGGTTCGGCGAACACCGGGGAGCTGTTTTTT.

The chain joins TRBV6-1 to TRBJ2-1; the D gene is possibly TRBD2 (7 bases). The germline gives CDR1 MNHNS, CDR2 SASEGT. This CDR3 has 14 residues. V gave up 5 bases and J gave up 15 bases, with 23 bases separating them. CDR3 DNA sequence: TGTGCCAGCAGTCCCGTGGCGGGGGCCGGGGGGTCGTTCTTC. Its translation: CASSPVAGAGGSFF.

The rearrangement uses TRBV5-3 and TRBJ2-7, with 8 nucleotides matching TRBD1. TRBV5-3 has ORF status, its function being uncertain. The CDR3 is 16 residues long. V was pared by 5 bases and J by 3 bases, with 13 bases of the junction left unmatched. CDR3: CARRHTPGGYIYEQYF. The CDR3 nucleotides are TGTGCCAGAAGACACACACCAGGGGGCTATATCTACGAGCAGTACTTC.